One and the same sample provided the 2 T cell receptor beta chains below, sequenced in a study of human T cells and chemical hapten exposure. Time point indicated: patch test 1, 2 weeks after DPC sensitization. Regarding treatment: therapeutic diphenylcyclopropenone sensitization with weekly scalp DPC. TCRdb fed the RACE reads into MiXCR, producing one record per CDR3 protein. Here the sample spans about 380,000 distinct CDR3 sequences, around 5% being singletons. The sequenced sample was whole blood, obtained in connection with sensitization to the hapten diphenylcyclopropenone (DPC). Source of these receptors: a woman aged 50 to 60 with alopecia areata. Some clones in this sample may be carry-over from other donors' samples.

This clonotype was detected ten times or more. This chain links TRBV5-1 with TRBJ2-7; D ambiguous. The CDR3 is 13 amino acids. Germline CDR1 and CDR2: SGHRS and YFSETQ. Trimming took 0 bases from V and 6 from J, leaving 10 bases between them. DNA for the CDR3: TGCGCCAGCAGCTTGGATAGGTTGGGCGAGCAGTACTTC. It is translated as CASSLDRLGEQYF.

This clonotype showed up many times. The chain has TRBV5-1 and TRBJ1-2; 8 bases match TRBD1. V lost 4 bases, J lost 7 bases, and 3 bases stayed unmatched. This CDR3 has 12 amino acids. Looked up from germline, CDR1 is SGHRS and CDR2 is YFSETQ. DNA for the CDR3: TGCGCCAGCAGCGGGACAGGTCCTGGCTACACCTTC. Its translation is CASSGTGPGYTF.